Sequencing of this T cell receptor (beta chain) was carried out in a study of cytomegalovirus exposure and HLA in healthy donors (TCRdb year 2017). Notes on the research overall: An earlier analysis of roughly 630 of the donors reported approximately 270 Gb of sequence data and some 120 million unique TCR beta sequences from about 180 million T cells. Among the roughly 400 genotyped donors, around 79% belonged to the genetic ancestry cluster associated with self-reported Caucasian donors. The study used immunosequencing to profile the T cell repertoires of approximately 640 subjects and linked those repertoires to cytomegalovirus serostatus. Donor age, sex, ethnicity and CMV serostatus were collected together with the repertoire data. Typing coverage differed by locus: A, B, C, DRB1 and DQB1 were typed in roughly 620-630 donors, DQA1 in approximately 520, DPA1 in 600 to 610, and DPB1 in approximately 450. The aim of the study was to test whether cataloging public T cell receptors could identify signatures of past pathogen exposure. Across 398 genotyped donors of the cohort, an average of about 250,000 unique TCR beta nucleotide sequences per donor were sequenced, and roughly 20% of those sequences were non-productive. To predict cytomegalovirus infection status, the study combined high-throughput TCR immunosequencing, statistical association of individual TCRs with disease status, and machine learning. A later genetic analysis took genome-wide SNP genotypes for about 55% of the 666 donors and used that subset as a discovery cohort. In an earlier analysis of roughly 580 of the donors, high-throughput TCR beta sequencing was used to judge whether each TCR beta V gene segment behaved as functional or pseudogenic. Rather than drawing on any new phenotypic data, the later analysis identified candidate immune exposures from TCR beta sequences and the way those sequences occurred across donors. Every discovery cohort repertoire had been produced on one sequencing platform. Both class I and class II loci were covered by HLA typing, at four-digit resolution. A later analysis re-analyzed previously published TCR beta repertoires from 550 to 700 donors and added high-resolution HLA genotyping to study TCR occurrence patterns. Four to six DR-DQ haplotypes were handled as single units for association and clustering, since linkage in the cohort was strong. Along with the 666-subject first cohort, a separate validation cohort of roughly 110 different subjects was used. Approximately 300 gigabases of sequencing data and 75 million to 85 million unique TCR sequences made up an early release that covered 500 to 700 HLA-typed donors. The research as a whole found: Roughly uniform sequencing depth across donors was assumed in presence/absence analyses, although this assumption may not hold. Assigning TCR associations to individual alleles was difficult when HLA alleles, especially DR and DQ, strongly co-occurred. In a later analysis, TCR association rates were found to vary across HLA loci, with the most associated TCRs seen for DRB1 alleles and the fewest for HLA-C alleles. Only TCR beta chains were sequenced in this cohort, and the absence of alpha or paired-chain data limited detectable features. A later analysis associated about 17,000 TCR beta sequences with specific HLA alleles at a false discovery rate of 0.05. Correlated functional status among segregating V segments might reflect linkage disequilibrium, but an unknown experimental factor could not be ruled out. Some IMGT-functional V segments, including TRBV6-2 and TRBV6-3, could not be told apart with the 87-base-pair reads, so those segments were excluded. In a later genetic analysis, a missense DCLRE1C variant was associated with V-gene and J-gene trimming of TCR beta chains, and the association was replicated in an independent cohort. In a later analysis, HLA-associated TCR beta chains showed more clonal expansion and lower generation probabilities than non-associated chains that were equally common. The classifier was reported to diagnose cytomegalovirus status with high specificity and sensitivity in both the original and validation cohorts. Three of the identified cytomegalovirus-associated TCR beta chains were confirmed in vitro to be specific for cytomegalovirus antigens. A cluster of highly shared sequence variants was judged likely to be a technical artifact of the sequencing pipeline. A further reported finding was that TCR beta sequences accurately predicted the HLA-A and HLA-B alleles for most subjects in the first cohort. Several of the top co-occurrence clusters appeared to be linked to parvovirus B19, influenza, CMV and Epstein-Barr virus, according to a later analysis. According to a later analysis, most CMV-associated TCR beta chains appeared to be HLA-restricted, and the HLA associations seemed to be driven largely by CMV exposure. Because some donors lacked HLA typing at each locus, the association tests relied only on the typed subset. CMV serostatus was the only immune exposure information available for the cohort. A total of fewer than 200 TCR beta chains were listed by the study as associated with cytomegalovirus. The earlier analysis of 587 of the donors excluded approximately 15 rarely observed V segments, including chromosome 9 orphons, because counts were too low. An earlier analysis of around 540 of the donors showed that most TCR beta V segments appeared in productive rearrangements either about 87% or about 30% of the time, which broadly matched IMGT annotations. According to a later genetic analysis, donors in an Asian-associated ancestry cluster had fewer N-insertions in productive TCRs than the approximately 630-donor mean. Across donors, most TCR sequences were observed very rarely, whereas some public TCRs were present in many individuals. It was suggested by the authors that the approach could potentially be generalized to other disease states and immunological phenotypes.

V gives up 1 base and J gives up 7 bases, and the segment between their germline ends measures 10 bases. In the germline V gene (reference sequence), CDR1 corresponds to GTSNPN and CDR2 to SVGIG. Inclusive of the bounding cysteine and phenylalanine, the CDR3 is 12 residues long. The retained sequence is limited to the CDR3, 36 bases, with the frame set at the first base. Turning to this clone: This clone's antigen is unknown. No base qualities exist here, and no much larger clone lies one base off it.

Library preparation was by the immunoSEQ multiplex PCR assay. For the multiplex PCR, a mixture combining 60 forward primers for TCR Vbeta segments and 13 reverse primers for TCR Jbeta segments was used. The CDR3 region of rearranged TCR beta genes was amplified from genomic DNA with a multiplex PCR assay. The amplified TCR beta libraries were sequenced on the Illumina HiSeq System as 87-base-pair reads. In the source study's methods: A later analysis counted some 74 million unique TCR beta chains across the 600 to 850 repertoires, and roughly 11 million of these chains were shared by at least two donors. To remove PCR and sequencing errors, raw reads were error-corrected and collapsed into unique sequences using a nearest-neighbor algorithm that merged closely related sequences. V, D and J gene segments were assigned by aligning CDR3 sequences to IMGT reference sequences. For a sequence to be retained, a match of at least six nucleotides to both a V gene segment and a J gene segment was required. A rearrangement counted as productive if the CDR3 had no stop codons and remained in frame with V and J, and every other rearrangement counted as non-productive. Following IMGT convention, CDR3 was defined as the stretch from the second conserved V-encoded cysteine up to the conserved J-encoded phenylalanine. In an earlier analysis of approximately 500 of the donors, sequences lacking an unambiguous match to a single V gene segment were excluded. An earlier analysis of a few hundred of the donors called V segments functional above 56.7% productive rearrangements and segregating when the between-donor standard deviation exceeded 5%. A statistical classification framework was developed to diagnose cytomegalovirus status using the catalog of TCR beta chain sequences. In a later analysis, TCR nucleotide sequences were compared against IMGT/GENE-DB human TR gene sequences so that V and J genes could be assigned. In a later analysis, CDR3 sequences and most-parsimonious VDJ recombination scenarios were assigned using the TCRdist pipeline. In a later analysis, every TCR beta chain was defined by the combination of its CDR3 amino acid sequence and its V-gene family, and reads without a unique V-gene family were dropped. A later analysis removed roughly 590 highly shared, low-generation-probability nucleotide sequences to deal with suspected cross-contamination and a sequencing artifact. In a later analysis, a clonal expansion index for each public chain was calculated from normalized within-repertoire ranks of inferred template counts. In a later analysis, generation probabilities were computed with a VDJ recombination model fitted to out-of-frame rearrangements, and the resulting probabilities were checked against IGoR. A later analysis scored TCR-TCR, TCR-HLA and TCR-CMV co-occurrence with hypergeometric tests, applying a repertoire-size bias correction to TCR pairs. In a later analysis, false discovery rates were estimated by permuting HLA or CMV assignments 20 times. In a later analysis, co-occurring TCRs were grouped using DBSCAN, with TCRdist sequence similarity added in when clustering inside HLA-allele-positive subsets. Repertoires with fewer than 30,000 or more than 120,000 public chains, plus five repertoires with anomalous nucleotide sharing, were excluded from co-occurrence clustering. TCRdb holds this immuneACCESS table with in-frame rearrangements only. Some clones are missing; in checked studies, unresolved V genes explain under half, and the rest has no known cause. V and J calls and clone size are as listed in that table; D and trimming were resolved from the DNA. This sample lists about 180,000 clones; roughly four fifths were detected once. The ten largest account for roughly 5% of the sample.

In total, 600 or so healthy bone marrow donors made up the cohort. At the time of sampling, every cohort member was nominally healthy, though immune exposures that went unrecorded were likely present. The donor tested CMV seropositive, placing the donor among the roughly 300 seropositive members of the cohort. A peripheral blood sample was collected from each donor, and TCR beta sequencing was performed on peripheral blood mononuclear cells. Genomic DNA extraction from the blood cell samples was performed with the Qiagen DNeasy Blood Extraction Kit. The chain is made from TRBV30 and TRBJ1-2; no D segment can be confidently identified. This TCR derives from a woman under 30 in good health and CMV-seropositive. Sequencing was performed on PBMCs. DNA sequence: TGTGCCTGGAGTGCGTCCTCGGGTGGCTACACCTTC. The translation is CAWSASSGGYTF.